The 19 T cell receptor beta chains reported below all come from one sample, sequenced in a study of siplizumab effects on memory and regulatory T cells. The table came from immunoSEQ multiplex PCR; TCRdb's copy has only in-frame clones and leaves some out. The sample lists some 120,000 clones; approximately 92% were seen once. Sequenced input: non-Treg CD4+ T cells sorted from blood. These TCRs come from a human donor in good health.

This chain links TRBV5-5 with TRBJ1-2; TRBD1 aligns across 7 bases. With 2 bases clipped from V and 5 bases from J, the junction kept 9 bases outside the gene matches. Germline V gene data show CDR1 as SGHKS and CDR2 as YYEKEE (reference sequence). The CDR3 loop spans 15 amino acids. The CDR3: CASSLHPGQQYGYTF. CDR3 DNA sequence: TGTGCCAGCAGCTTACATCCGGGACAGCAGTATGGCTACACCTTC.

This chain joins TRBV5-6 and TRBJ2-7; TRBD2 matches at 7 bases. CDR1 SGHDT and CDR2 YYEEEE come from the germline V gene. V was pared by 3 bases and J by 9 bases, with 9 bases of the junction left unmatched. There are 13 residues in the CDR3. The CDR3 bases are TGTGCCAGCAGCTCGACCGAGACTAGCCCGCAGTACTTC. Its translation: CASSSTETSPQYF.

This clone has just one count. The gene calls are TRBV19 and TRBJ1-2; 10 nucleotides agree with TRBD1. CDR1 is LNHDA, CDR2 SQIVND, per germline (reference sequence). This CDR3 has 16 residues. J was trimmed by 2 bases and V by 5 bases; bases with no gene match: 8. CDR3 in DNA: TGTGCCAGTAGTGTGGACAGGGGGAGAAAAAACTATGGCTACACCTTC. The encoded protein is CASSVDRGRKNYGYTF.

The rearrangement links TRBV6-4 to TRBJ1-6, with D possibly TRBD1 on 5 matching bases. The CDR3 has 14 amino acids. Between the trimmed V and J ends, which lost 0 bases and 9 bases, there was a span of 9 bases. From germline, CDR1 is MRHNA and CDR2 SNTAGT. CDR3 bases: TGTGCCAGCAGTGACTCAGCGGGGGGTTCACCCCTCCACTTT. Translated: CASSDSAGGSPLHF.

DNA for the CDR3: TGTGCCAGCAGTCCCGGACAGGGGGGGAAGCCCCAGCATTTT. This gives the protein CASSPGQGGKPQHF. The chain couples TRBV6-6 to TRBJ1-5; TRBD1 aligns across 10 bases. Trimming cost V 5 bases and J 8 bases; bases outside gene matches: 6. Germline V gene sequence: CDR1 MNHNY, CDR2 SVGAGI (reference sequence). The CDR3 loop spans 14 amino acids.

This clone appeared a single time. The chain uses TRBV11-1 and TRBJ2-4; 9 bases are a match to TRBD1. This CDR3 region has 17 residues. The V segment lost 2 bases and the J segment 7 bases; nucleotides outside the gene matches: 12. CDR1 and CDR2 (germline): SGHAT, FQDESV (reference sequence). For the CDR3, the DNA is TGTGCCAGCAGCTTACCGACTCAGACAGGGGGAAAGAACATTCAGTACTTC. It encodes CASSLPTQTGGKNIQYF.

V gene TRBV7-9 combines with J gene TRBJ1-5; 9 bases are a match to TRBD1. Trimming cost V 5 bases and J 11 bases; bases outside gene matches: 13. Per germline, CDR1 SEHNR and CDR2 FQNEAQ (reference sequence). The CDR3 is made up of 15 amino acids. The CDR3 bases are TGTGCCAGCAGCGATAACAGGGGGCAGGGGGGAGCCCAGCATTTT. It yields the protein CASSDNRGQGGAQHF.

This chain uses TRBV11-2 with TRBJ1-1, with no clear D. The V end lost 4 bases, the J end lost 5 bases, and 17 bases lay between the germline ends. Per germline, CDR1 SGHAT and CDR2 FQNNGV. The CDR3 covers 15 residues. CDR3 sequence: CASSSPTQERTEAFF. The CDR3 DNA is TGTGCCAGCAGCTCGCCGACCCAGGAACGTACTGAAGCTTTCTTT.

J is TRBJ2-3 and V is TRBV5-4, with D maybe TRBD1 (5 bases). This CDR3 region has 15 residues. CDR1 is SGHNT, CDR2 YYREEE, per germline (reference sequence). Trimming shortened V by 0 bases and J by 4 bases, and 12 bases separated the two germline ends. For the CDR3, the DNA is TGTGCCAGCAGCTTGGTTGGCAGGGAAGCAGATACGCAGTATTTT. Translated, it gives CASSLVGREADTQYF.

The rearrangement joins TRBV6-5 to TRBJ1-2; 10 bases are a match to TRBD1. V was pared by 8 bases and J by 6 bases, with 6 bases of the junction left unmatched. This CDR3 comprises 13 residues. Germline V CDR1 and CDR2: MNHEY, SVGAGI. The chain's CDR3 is CASRGTGANGYTF. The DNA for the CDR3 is TGTGCCAGCCGAGGGACAGGGGCGAATGGCTACACCTTC.

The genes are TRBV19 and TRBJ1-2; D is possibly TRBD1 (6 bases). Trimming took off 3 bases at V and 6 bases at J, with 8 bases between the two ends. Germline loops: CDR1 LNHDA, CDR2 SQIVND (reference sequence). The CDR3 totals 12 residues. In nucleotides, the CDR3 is TGTGCCAGTAGTATGCGGACAGATGGCTACACCTTC. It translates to CASSMRTDGYTF.

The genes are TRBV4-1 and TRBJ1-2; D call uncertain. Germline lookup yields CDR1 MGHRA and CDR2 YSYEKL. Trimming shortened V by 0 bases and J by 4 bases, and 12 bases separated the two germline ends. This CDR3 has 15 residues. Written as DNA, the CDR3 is TGCGCCAGCAGCCAAGATAATGGGGTATTCTATGGCTACACCTTC. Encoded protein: CASSQDNGVFYGYTF.

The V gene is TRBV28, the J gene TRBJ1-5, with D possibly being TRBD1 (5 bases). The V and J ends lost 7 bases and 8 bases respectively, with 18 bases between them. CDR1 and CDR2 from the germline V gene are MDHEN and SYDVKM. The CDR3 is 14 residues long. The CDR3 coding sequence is TGTGCCAGCAATATTGCTGGGGGGGATAAGCCCCAGCATTTT. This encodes CASNIAGGDKPQHF.

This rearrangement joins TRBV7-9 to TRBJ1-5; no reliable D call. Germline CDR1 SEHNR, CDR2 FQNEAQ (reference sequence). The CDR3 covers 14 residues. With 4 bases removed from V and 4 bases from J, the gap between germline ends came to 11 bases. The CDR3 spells CASSSDQNNQPQHF. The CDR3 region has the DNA TGTGCCAGCAGCTCCGATCAGAATAATCAGCCCCAGCATTTT.

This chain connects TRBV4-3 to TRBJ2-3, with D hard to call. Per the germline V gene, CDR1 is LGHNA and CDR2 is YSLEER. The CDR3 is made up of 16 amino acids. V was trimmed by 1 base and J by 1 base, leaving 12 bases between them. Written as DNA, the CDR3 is TGCGCCAGCAGCCAAGGCAGGCCCCGGGGCACAGATACGCAGTATTTT. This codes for CASSQGRPRGTDTQYF.

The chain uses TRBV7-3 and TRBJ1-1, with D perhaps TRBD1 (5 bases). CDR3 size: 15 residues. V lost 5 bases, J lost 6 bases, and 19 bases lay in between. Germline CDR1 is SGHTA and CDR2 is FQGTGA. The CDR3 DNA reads TGTGCCAGCAGCCTCCTTCAGGGTGGTTTCTCTGAAGCTTTCTTT. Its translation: CASSLLQGGFSEAFF.

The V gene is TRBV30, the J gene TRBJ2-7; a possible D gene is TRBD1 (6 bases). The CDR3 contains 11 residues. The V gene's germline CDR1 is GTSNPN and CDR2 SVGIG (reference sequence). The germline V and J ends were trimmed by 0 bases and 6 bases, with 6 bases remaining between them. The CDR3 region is CAWSVQGEQYF. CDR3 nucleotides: TGTGCCTGGAGTGTACAGGGCGAGCAGTACTTC.

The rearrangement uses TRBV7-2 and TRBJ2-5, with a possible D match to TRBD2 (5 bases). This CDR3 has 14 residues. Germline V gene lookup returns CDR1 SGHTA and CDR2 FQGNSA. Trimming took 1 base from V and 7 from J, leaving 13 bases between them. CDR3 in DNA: TGTGCCAGCAGCTTAGATACGGGGTTAGTGACCCAGTACTTC. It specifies CASSLDTGLVTQYF.

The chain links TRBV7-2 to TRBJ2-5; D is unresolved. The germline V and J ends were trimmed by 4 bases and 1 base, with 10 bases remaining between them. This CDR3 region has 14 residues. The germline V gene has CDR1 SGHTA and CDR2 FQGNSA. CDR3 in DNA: TGTGCCAGCAGCTACAAGGGCTCCCAAGAGACCCAGTACTTC. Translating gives CASSYKGSQETQYF.